Each of the 24 T cell receptor beta chains below was sequenced from the same sample in a study of Ad26.COV2.S vaccination and SARS-CoV-2 variants (dated by TCRdb to the early 2020s). What this sample's treatment or condition label stands for: some 20 received Ad26.COV2.S at low or high dose, single or two shots; several received placebo; per-sample allocation not given. Repertoires of vaccine and placebo recipients were sequenced from samples taken on day 63 after the first injection. Library prep was done by the immunoSEQ multiplex PCR assay. The immuneACCESS repertoire file appears here via TCRdb, limited to in-frame rearrangements. These files lack a portion of the clones; in checked studies, under half of the deficit traces to unresolved V genes, and the cause of the others is not known. In all, the sample holds roughly 400,000 clones, and about 90% of those were seen once. Of the sample, about 1.7% falls within the top ten clones.

Specimen: peripheral blood, collected in a trial of Ad26.COV2.S vaccine versus placebo. These receptors came from a person aged 18-60 years who received the Ad26.COV2.S COVID-19 vaccine or a placebo.

The genes are TRBV7-6 and TRBJ2-2; D is tentatively TRBD1 or TRBD2 (5 bases each). CDR1 is SGHVS and CDR2 is FNYEAQ in the germline V gene. V was pared by 1 base and J by 5 bases, with 17 bases between. The CDR3 covers 17 residues. For the CDR3, the DNA is TGTGCCAGCAGCTTAGGATGGGGGACCCTTAGGACCGGGGAGCTGTTTTTT. It specifies CASSLGWGTLRTGELFF.

The V call is TRBV19, the J call TRBJ2-5; D may match TRBD1 or TRBD2 (5 bases each). From germline, CDR1 is LNHDA and CDR2 SQIVND (reference sequence). Trimming removed 7 bases from V and 5 bases from J, with 20 bases in between. This CDR3 contains 15 residues. The chain's CDR3 is CASTPGTGPGETQYF. The DNA for the CDR3 is TGTGCCAGTACCCCAGGGACCGGCCCAGGGGAGACCCAGTACTTC.

The rearrangement uses TRBV6-2 or TRBV6-3 and TRBJ1-2; D not resolved. Per the germline V gene, CDR1 is MNHEY and CDR2 is SVGEGT. V was trimmed by 5 bases and J by 0 bases, leaving 7 bases between them. The CDR3 contains 13 residues. CDR3 protein: CASSAISNYGYTF. CDR3 nucleotide sequence: TGTGCCAGCAGTGCGATATCTAACTATGGCTACACCTTC.

V is TRBV18 and J is TRBJ2-3, with a possible D match to TRBD2 (6 bases). Trimming took 4 bases from V and 1 from J, leaving 15 bases between them. Germline loops: CDR1 KGHSH, CDR2 LQKENI. The CDR3 covers 16 residues. In DNA, the CDR3 is TGTGCCAGCTCACAATATTCGGGAGCGGGCACAGATACGCAGTATTTT. It translates to CASSQYSGAGTDTQYF.

The chain employs TRBV6-6 and TRBJ1-1, with TRBD1 matching 8 bases. Germline V gives CDR1 MNHNY, CDR2 SVGAGI (reference sequence). The CDR3 is 15 amino acids. V lost 5 bases to trimming and J lost 2 bases; unmatched junction nucleotides: 7. The CDR3 spells CASSDYGTGNTEAFF. In DNA form, the CDR3 reads TGTGCCAGCAGTGACTACGGGACAGGCAACACTGAAGCTTTCTTT.

J is TRBJ1-6 and V is TRBV19; the D is unclear. The CDR3 has 14 amino acids. V was clipped by 3 bases and J by 7 bases, with 10 bases between them. CDR1 and CDR2 (germline): LNHDA, SQIVND (reference sequence). CDR3 sequence (DNA): TGTGCCAGTAGTATCGAGGAGGTCAATTCACCCCTCCACTTT. Translation gives CASSIEEVNSPLHF.

The chain uses TRBV9 and TRBJ2-1, with TRBD2 identical over 14 bases. CDR1 and CDR2 (germline): SGDLS, YYNGEE. The CDR3 length is 17 residues. Unmatched junction bases numbered 8, after V lost 3 bases and J lost 6 bases. The CDR3 region is CASSAPRLAGGLNEQFF. The CDR3 coding sequence is TGTGCCAGCAGCGCCCCCAGACTAGCGGGGGGGCTCAATGAGCAGTTCTTC.

The chain is built from TRBV6-5 and TRBJ2-7, with a possible D match to TRBD2 (5 bases). Trimming stripped 6 bases from V and 5 bases from J, with 20 bases between. CDR1 MNHEY and CDR2 SVGAGI come from the germline V gene. CDR3 length equals 15 residues. This CDR3 is CASSQRTGRIHEQYF. Written as DNA, the CDR3 is TGTGCCAGCAGCCAAAGGACGGGAAGAATCCACGAGCAGTACTTC.

The chain joins TRBV6-5 to TRBJ2-2; tentatively, D is TRBD2 (7 bases). This CDR3 spans 14 amino acids. CDR1 and CDR2 from the germline V gene are MNHEY and SVGAGI. V shed 2 bases and J shed 7 bases, with 11 bases lying between them. CDR3 region: CASSYPGGLGELFF. CDR3 nucleotides: TGTGCCAGCAGTTACCCGGGGGGCCTCGGGGAGCTGTTTTTT.

J is TRBJ1-5 and V is TRBV7-9; 12 bases are a match to TRBD1. Per the germline V gene, CDR1 is SEHNR and CDR2 is FQNEAQ (reference sequence). The CDR3 spans 15 residues. V shed 5 bases and J 4 bases; nucleotides not matched to a gene: 3. For the CDR3, the DNA is TGTGCCAGCAGCCGGGACAGGGGGCGGAATCAGCCCCAGCATTTT. This codes for CASSRDRGRNQPQHF.

J is TRBJ2-7 and V is TRBV11-2; tentative D call: TRBD1 (7 bases). Germline values: CDR1 SGHAT, CDR2 FQNNGV. The CDR3 length is 16 residues. With 6 bases removed from V and 1 base from J, the gap between germline ends came to 19 bases. CDR3 loop: CASSSVGGGLSYEQYF. The DNA of the CDR3 is TGTGCCAGCAGTTCAGTTGGAGGGGGCCTTTCCTACGAGCAGTACTTC.

The chain uses TRBV28 and TRBJ1-2; D ambiguous. Germline V CDR1 and CDR2: MDHEN, SYDVKM. The CDR3 consists of 15 residues. Between the trimmed V and J ends, which lost 7 bases and 0 bases, there was a span of 15 bases. CDR3 bases: TGTGCCAGCACGGAGGAGAGCTTAACTAACTATGGCTACACCTTC. This sequence encodes CASTEESLTNYGYTF.

The CDR3 coding sequence is TGTGCCAGCAGCCCTGGGCCAGCCTCCGGGGAGCTGTTTTTT. Translating gives CASSPGPASGELFF. The chain carries TRBV7-2 and TRBJ2-2; D unclear. The CDR3 length is 14 residues. Germline loops: CDR1 SGHTA, CDR2 FQGNSA. The V gene lost 5 bases and the J gene lost 6 bases, with 13 bases spanning the gap. The full variable domain, in which reference TRBV7-2 and TRBJ2-2 provide the parts outside the CDR3, is GAGVSQSPSNKVTEKGKDVELRCDPISGHTALYWYRQSLGQGLEFLIYFQGNSAPDKSGLPSDRFSAERTGGSVSTLTIQRTQQEDSAVYLCASSPGPASGELFFGEGSRLTVL.

In DNA form, the CDR3 reads TGTGCCAGCACCCAAGGCGGAGTTTTGAACACTGAAGCTTTCTTT. Its translation is CASTQGGVLNTEAFF. The chain employs TRBV7-9 and TRBJ1-1, with D unresolved. Germline V gene sequence: CDR1 SEHNR, CDR2 FQNEAQ (reference sequence). Trimming took 7 bases from V and 0 from J, leaving 15 bases between them. The CDR3 runs to 15 residues.

The chain carries TRBV28 and TRBJ1-4; D possibly corresponds to TRBD1 (5 bases). The CDR3 is made up of 14 amino acids. Between the trimmed V and J ends, which lost 2 bases and 7 bases, there was a span of 11 bases. Germline CDR1 reads MDHEN; CDR2 reads SYDVKM. The CDR3 reads CASSLQGAPEKLFF. The CDR3, as DNA: TGTGCCAGCAGTTTACAGGGAGCCCCTGAAAAACTGTTTTTT.

The CDR3 coding sequence is TGTGCCAGCAGCCCCTCCGGGGGGAAAGAGACCCAGTACTTC. Its protein is CASSPSGGKETQYF. The chain couples TRBV7-2 to TRBJ2-5, with 7 bases aligning to TRBD2. Per the germline V gene, CDR1 is SGHTA and CDR2 is FQGNSA. CDR3 length equals 14 residues. Trimming cost V 5 bases and J 3 bases; bases outside gene matches: 6.

The rearrangement uses TRBV28 and TRBJ2-7; TRBD1 might be the D (5 bases). V was pared by 8 bases and J by 5 bases, with 22 bases between. The CDR3 has 15 amino acids. Germline values: CDR1 MDHEN, CDR2 SYDVKM. CDR3 coding DNA: TGTGCCAGCGGCCCCCTTCAGGGAAGGGTGGACGAGCAGTACTTC. As protein: CASGPLQGRVDEQYF.

V and J are TRBV4-3 and TRBJ1-1; D is unresolved. V was cut by 0 bases and J by 1 base, with 9 bases left in between. Germline values: CDR1 LGHNA, CDR2 YSLEER. This CDR3 spans 15 amino acids. CDR3 sequence: CASSQDLNKNTEAFF. CDR3 nucleotides: TGCGCCAGCAGCCAAGATCTGAACAAGAACACTGAAGCTTTCTTT.

J is TRBJ1-2 and V is TRBV27; D unresolved. This CDR3 contains 16 residues. The V and J ends lost 8 bases and 0 bases respectively, with 19 bases between them. Germline CDR1 and CDR2: MNHEY and SMNVEV (reference sequence). The CDR3 loop is CASSPSGGWANYGYTF. DNA for the CDR3: TGTGCCAGCTCCCCCTCTGGAGGGTGGGCTAACTATGGCTACACCTTC.

CDR3 in DNA: TGTGCCAGCAGTCGCACAGGGGGTCGGGCCCAGTACTTC. Translation gives CASSRTGGRAQYF. V is TRBV28 and J is TRBJ2-5; 8 bases align to TRBD1. Germline V gives CDR1 MDHEN, CDR2 SYDVKM. This CDR3 has 13 amino acids. V lost 5 bases and J lost 9; bases outside the gene matches: 8. The whole variable domain, remainder taken from reference TRBV28 and TRBJ2-5, is DVKVTQSSRYLVKRTGEKVFLECVQDMDHENMFWYRQDPGLGLRLIYFSYDVKMKEKGDIPEGYSVSREKKERFSLILESASTNQTSMYLCASSRTGGRAQYFGPGTRLLVL.

The chain links TRBV3-1 (or the pseudogene TRBV3-2) to TRBJ1-2; no definite D call. V was clipped by 4 bases and J by 4 bases, with 10 bases between them. This CDR3 has 13 amino acids. Germline loops: CDR1 LGHDT, CDR2 YNNKEL (reference sequence). The CDR3 protein is CASSPSEGYGYTF. In DNA form, the CDR3 reads TGTGCCAGCAGCCCATCGGAAGGCTATGGCTACACCTTC.

This clone was counted once. This chain joins TRBV4-1 and TRBJ1-5; D unresolved. CDR1 MGHRA and CDR2 YSYEKL come from the germline V gene. The V end was cut by 2 bases, the J end by 3 bases, with 11 bases between. The CDR3 has 15 residues. Here the CDR3 reads CASSQLGRANQPQHF. The CDR3 DNA reads TGCGCCAGCAGCCAACTGGGAAGGGCCAATCAGCCCCAGCATTTT.

This rearrangement joins TRBV19 to TRBJ2-1, with a possible D match to TRBD1 (5 bases). The germline CDR1 and CDR2 sequences are LNHDA and SQIVND (reference sequence). Trimming took off 8 bases at V and 0 bases at J, with 14 bases between the two ends. The CDR3 sequence is 15 residues long. The CDR3, as DNA: TGTGCCAGTTCGAAACAGGTGATCTCCTACAATGAGCAGTTCTTC. It yields the protein CASSKQVISYNEQFF.

The gene calls are TRBV19 and TRBJ1-5; D is possibly TRBD1 (5 bases). CDR1 is LNHDA, CDR2 SQIVND, per germline (reference sequence). Trimming removed 3 bases from V and 2 bases from J, with 14 bases in between. The CDR3 consists of 16 residues. CDR3 DNA sequence: TGTGCCAGTAGTATTGGGGCCAGGGCCGGCAATCAGCCCCAGCATTTT. Translated, it gives CASSIGARAGNQPQHF.